The sequence of this TCR beta chain was determined in a study of regulatory T cells in long-lasting Graves disease. Time point specified: newly diagnosed GD, antithyroid drugs for less than 3 months. Making the TCR library involved RNA that had been extracted from PBMCs. Peripheral blood, at about 10 milliliters, went into EDTA tubes. Library construction for TCR beta used iRepertoire HTBI primers and Arm-PCR of CDR3 regions. In the authors' methods: From all samples, identification returned approximately 15 TRBJ and 60 or so TRBV segments. TCRdb called the multiplex PCR reads again in MiXCR, with one record for every CDR3 protein. The V and J calls come from TCRdb's annotation, not from the publication. Among under 700,000 distinct CDR3 sequences listed, approximately 16% were seen once. On this clonotype: Here the CDR3 omits its conserved ending phenylalanine or tryptophan, so a read error is the likely source.

Germline V CDR1 and CDR2: LNHDA, SQIVND (reference sequence). This CDR3 is 16 amino acids long. V lost 4 bases to trimming and J lost 8 bases; unmatched junction nucleotides: 14. The sample was also linked to a second study, of T cells in Graves' hyperthyroidism and ophthalmopathy. That study adds: Each patient was aged 18 to 65 and had newly diagnosed hyperthyroidism of under 2 months' duration.

J is TRBJ2-1 and V is TRBV19; 7 bases agree with TRBD1. This TCR was recovered from a woman aged 40-65 years with Graves disease. Sequencing was performed on peripheral blood mononuclear cells (PBMCs), taken at new diagnosis, from a patient treated with antithyroid drugs. The CDR3 region is CASSTMTGLGNYEQFS. CDR3 sequence (DNA): TGTGCCAGTAGTACCATGACAGGGCTGGGAAATTATGAGCAGTTCTCC.